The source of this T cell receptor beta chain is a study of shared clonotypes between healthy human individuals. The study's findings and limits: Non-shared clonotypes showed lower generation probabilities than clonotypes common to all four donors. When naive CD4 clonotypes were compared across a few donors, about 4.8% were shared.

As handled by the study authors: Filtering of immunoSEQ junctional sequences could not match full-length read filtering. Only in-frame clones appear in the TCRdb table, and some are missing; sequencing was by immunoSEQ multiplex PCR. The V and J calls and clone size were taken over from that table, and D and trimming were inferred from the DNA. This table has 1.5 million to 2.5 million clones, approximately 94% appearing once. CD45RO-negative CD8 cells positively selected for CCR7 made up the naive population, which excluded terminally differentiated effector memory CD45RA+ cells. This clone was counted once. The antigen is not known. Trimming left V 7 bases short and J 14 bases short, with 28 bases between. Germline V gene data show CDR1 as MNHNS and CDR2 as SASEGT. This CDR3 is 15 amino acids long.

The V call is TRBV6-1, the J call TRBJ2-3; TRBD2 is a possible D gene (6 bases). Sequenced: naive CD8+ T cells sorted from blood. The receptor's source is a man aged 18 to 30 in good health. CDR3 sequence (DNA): TGTGCCAGCAATATTGGGCAGGGAGGACGGGGTGTATGGTATTTT. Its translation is CASNIGQGGRGVWYF.